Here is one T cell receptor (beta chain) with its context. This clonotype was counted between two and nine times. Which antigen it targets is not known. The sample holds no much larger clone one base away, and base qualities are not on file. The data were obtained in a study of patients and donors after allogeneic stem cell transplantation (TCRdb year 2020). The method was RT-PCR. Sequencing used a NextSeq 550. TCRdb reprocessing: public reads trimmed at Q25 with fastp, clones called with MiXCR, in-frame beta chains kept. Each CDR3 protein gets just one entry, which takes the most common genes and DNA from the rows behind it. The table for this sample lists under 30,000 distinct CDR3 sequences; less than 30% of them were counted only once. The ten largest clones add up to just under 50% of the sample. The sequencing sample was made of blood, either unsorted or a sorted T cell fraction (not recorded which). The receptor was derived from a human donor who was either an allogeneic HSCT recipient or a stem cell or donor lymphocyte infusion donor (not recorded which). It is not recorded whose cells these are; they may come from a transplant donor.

The CDR3 here reads CASSGRTESNEKLFF. The nucleotide sequence is TGTGCCAGCAGTGGGAGGACAGAGTCTAATGAAAAACTGTTTTTT. The V and J segments used are TRBV7-6 and TRBJ1-4; the D segment could be TRBD1, given 6 matching bases. V is shortened by 6 bases, J by 3 bases, and the region joining them spans 14 bases. The germline V gene sets CDR1 to SGHVS and CDR2 to FNYEAQ. The CDR3, cysteine through phenylalanine, is 15 amino acids long. Solely the CDR3 DNA is kept, with 45 bases framed from the first base.